Following are 28 T cell receptor beta chains from one sample sequenced in a study of T cells in Graves' hyperthyroidism and ophthalmopathy. Template material for amplifying TCR beta CDR3 regions consisted of RNA transcripts. First-round RT-PCR targeting the TCR CDR3 was performed with the HTBI primer set. TCRdb redid the calling of the multiplex PCR reads with MiXCR, one entry per CDR3 protein. Counted here are around 760,000 distinct CDR3 sequences, approximately 40% occurring once; the ten biggest clones make up 30% to 40%. The specimen was blood. The receptors stem from a woman between 40 and 55 years old with Graves' hyperthyroidism.

This sequence joins TRBV12-3 or TRBV12-4 and TRBJ2-5; a weak D match, TRBD2 (5 bases). With 7 bases removed from V and 9 bases from J, the gap between germline ends came to 18 bases. The CDR3 consists of 13 residues. The chain's CDR3 is CASTFGGGGPQYF. As DNA, the CDR3 is TGTGCCAGCACCTTCGGAGGAGGAGGTCCCCAGTACTTC.

The CDR3 nucleotides read TGTGCCAGCAGTCCCGTGGAGGGCCAAGAGACCCAGTACTTC. Encoded protein: CASSPVEGQETQYF. This chain joins TRBV12-3 or TRBV12-4 and TRBJ2-5; perhaps TRBD2 as D (6 bases). V was clipped by 5 bases and J by 1 base, with 11 bases between them. This CDR3 is built from 14 residues.

Turning to this clonotype: A much bigger clone sits one base away, suggesting this may be a read error. The CDR3 DNA reads TGTGCCAGCGGTTCTGAGACAGGAGAAGCTTTCTTT. This sequence encodes CASGSETGEAFF. This chain connects TRBV6-6 to TRBJ1-1; D perhaps matches TRBD1 (6 bases). The CDR3 contains 12 residues. Between the trimmed V and J ends, which lost 8 bases and 8 bases, there was a span of 15 bases. The germline V gene has CDR1 MNHNY and CDR2 SVGAGI (reference sequence).

This clonotype was detected many times. The chain employs TRBV12-3 or TRBV12-4 and TRBJ2-6, with D possibly TRBD1 on 6 matching bases. This CDR3 comprises 15 residues. Trimming took off 6 bases at V and 4 bases at J, with 13 bases between the two ends. The CDR3 here is CASSLGAAGANVLTF. The CDR3 coding sequence is TGTGCCAGCAGCCTGGGGGCGGCAGGGGCCAACGTCCTGACTTTC.

This sequence joins TRBV9 and TRBJ1-2, with unresolved D. Trimming took off 4 bases at V and 5 bases at J, with 18 bases between the two ends. This CDR3 spans 15 amino acids. The germline V gene has CDR1 SGDLS and CDR2 YYNGEE. CDR3 protein: CASSPNSVPLYGYTF. The CDR3 DNA sequence: TGTGCCAGCAGCCCAAACTCGGTTCCTTTATATGGCTACACCTTC. The full variable domain, completed using reference TRBV9 and TRBJ1-2, is DSGVTQTPKHLITATGQRVTLRCSPRSGDLSVYWYQQSLDQGLQFLIQYYNGEERAKGNILERFSAQQFPDLHSELNLSSLELGDSALYFCASSPNSVPLYGYTFGSGTRLTVV.

This chain joins TRBV20-1 and TRBJ1-5; D call uncertain. V was shortened by 2 bases and J by 2 bases, with 10 bases between the two germline ends. The CDR3 contains 14 residues. Per germline, CDR1 DFQATT and CDR2 SNEGSKA (reference sequence). The CDR3 sequence is CSARMGSGNQPQHF. The CDR3 DNA is TGCAGTGCTAGAATGGGGTCGGGCAATCAGCCCCAGCATTTT.

Ten or more counts support this clonotype. The chain joins TRBV19 to TRBJ1-2; unclear D gene. Trimming removed 6 bases from V and 8 bases from J, with 13 bases in between. Germline lookup yields CDR1 LNHDA and CDR2 SQIVND (reference sequence). CDR3 size: 12 residues. This CDR3 is CASRSPMWGYTF. CDR3 bases: TGTGCCAGTAGGTCCCCTATGTGGGGCTACACCTTC.

This clonotype was counted many times. The gene calls are TRBV19 and TRBJ1-5, with 10 bases aligning to TRBD1. The V gene end was trimmed by 3 bases and the J gene end by 7 bases; junction bases not matched to a gene: 3. The CDR3 runs to 14 residues. CDR1 and CDR2 from the germline V gene are LNHDA and SQIVND (reference sequence). The CDR3 nucleotides are TGTGCCAGTAGTATGACAGGGGGCGGGCAGCCCCAGCATTTT. This sequence encodes CASSMTGGGQPQHF.

In the case of this clonotype: An end of the junction does not agree with germline; a read error may underlie this. This sequence joins TRBV9 and TRBJ2-5, with D possibly matching TRBD1 (5 bases). The CDR3 totals 16 residues. Germline CDR1 reads SGDLS; CDR2 reads YYNGEE. The CDR3 DNA reads as TGTCCCAGCAGCGTAGAATCCAGGGCAACCCAAGAGACCCAGTACTTC. Residues: CPSSVESRATQETQYF.

In regard to this clonotype: Mismatch with germline at one junction end may stem from a read error. J is TRBJ2-7 and V is TRBV7-2; 13 nucleotides line up with TRBD2. The CDR3 totals 15 residues. The germline V gene encodes CDR1 SGHTA and CDR2 FQGNSA. Here the CDR3 reads CASSPTRLAGGGRDF. The CDR3 coding sequence is TGTGCCAGCAGCCCCACCCGACTAGCGGGGGGAGGCAGAGACTTC.

This clonotype appeared many times. V is TRBV7-8 and J is TRBJ1-4; D not resolved. The CDR3 totals 16 residues. Deletions cut 3 bases from V and 8 bases from J, with 19 bases between. Germline-derived CDR1 and CDR2 are SGHVS and FQNEAQ. The CDR3 region is CASSFRPADIGEKLFF. The CDR3 nucleotides are TGTGCCAGCAGCTTCCGTCCCGCCGACATAGGGGAAAAACTGTTTTTT.

This clonotype appeared many times. The chain links TRBV25-1 to TRBJ1-5; D not certain. The germline gives CDR1 MGHDK, CDR2 SYGVNS. CDR3 length: 9 residues. Deletions cut 7 bases from V and 5 bases from J, with 0 bases between. The CDR3 loop reads CASNQPQHF. For the CDR3, the DNA is TGTGCCAGCAATCAGCCCCAGCATTTT.

On this clonotype itself: A clone one base away is much larger, so this may be a read error. The J gene is TRBJ1-3, the V gene TRBV6-5; the D is unclear. Looked up from germline, CDR1 is MNHEY and CDR2 is SVGAGI. The CDR3 has 16 amino acids. The CDR3 DNA is TGTGCCAGCAGTTACCAGGCCTTCACCTCTCGAAACACCATATATTTT. Translated: CASSYQAFTSRNTIYF.

This clonotype was observed many times. The chain couples TRBV7-2 to TRBJ1-6, with D perhaps matching TRBD1 (5 bases). CDR3 length equals 16 residues. The V and J ends lost 2 bases and 10 bases respectively, with 18 bases between them. CDR1 SGHTA and CDR2 FQGNSA come from the germline V gene. The CDR3 sequence: CASSLSSRAPGSPLHF. In DNA form, the CDR3 reads TGTGCCAGCAGCTTATCTTCCAGGGCCCCAGGGTCACCCCTCCACTTT.

This clonotype was counted ten times or more. The chain combines TRBV7-2 with TRBJ1-3; D call uncertain. The CDR3 spans 15 residues. V shed 6 bases and J shed 0 bases, with 12 bases lying between them. Germline V gene sequence: CDR1 SGHTA, CDR2 FQGNSA. The CDR3: CASRPSLGSGNTIYF. CDR3 nucleotides: TGTGCCAGCAGACCTAGCCTGGGCTCTGGAAACACCATATATTTT.

This clonotype was observed many times. The rearrangement uses TRBV13 and TRBJ1-6, with 7 nucleotides matching TRBD1. Germline V CDR1 and CDR2: PRHDT, FYEKMQ (reference sequence). V trimming: 4 bases; J trimming: 10 bases; junction bases outside the gene matches: 10. This CDR3 has 15 amino acids. The CDR3 sequence is CASSYLRQGHSPLHF. The DNA of the CDR3 is TGTGCCAGCAGCTACCTTAGACAGGGACACTCACCCCTCCACTTT.

On this clonotype: No DNA is shown, since the ends of the CDR3 on it are uncertain; the CDR3 is the one TCRdb lists. The CDR3 loop is CASSFYICSARPPNYGAFF. The chain carries TRBV11-2 and TRBJ1-1. CDR1 SGHAT and CDR2 FQNNGV come from the germline V gene. The CDR3 is 19 residues long, counting both termini.

CDR3 residues: CAGGQGGQPQHF. DNA of the CDR3: TGTGCCGGCGGACAGGGCGGTCAGCCCCAGCATTTT. The genes are TRBV11-2 and TRBJ1-5; 8 bases are a match to TRBD1. With V trimmed by 11 bases and J by 6 bases, 6 bases remained unmatched. CDR3 length equals 12 residues. Looked up from germline, CDR1 is SGHAT and CDR2 is FQNNGV.

This clonotype came up a few times. The chain links TRBV7-2 to TRBJ2-3; D unresolved. Germline values: CDR1 SGHTA, CDR2 FQGNSA. Trimming left V 6 bases short and J 3 bases short, with 13 bases between. This CDR3 contains 14 residues. As DNA, the CDR3 is TGTGCCAGCAGTTTACGTTCCGGGACAGATACGCAGTATTTT. Protein sequence: CASSLRSGTDTQYF.

This clonotype was observed at least ten times. The rearrangement uses TRBV12-3 or TRBV12-4 and TRBJ1-4; no clear D gene. V was trimmed by 3 bases and J by 5 bases, leaving 10 bases between them. The CDR3 has 14 residues. CDR3 in DNA: TGTGCCAGCAGTTTGCTGTGGGGAAATGAAAAACTGTTTTTT. This encodes CASSLLWGNEKLFF.

There are many counts of this clonotype. The chain is built from TRBV2 and TRBJ2-7; D gene ambiguous. The V gene's germline CDR1 is SNHLY and CDR2 FYNNEI. This CDR3 spans 11 amino acids. Between the trimmed V and J ends, which lost 4 bases and 5 bases, there was a span of 6 bases. This chain's CDR3 is CASSGENEQYF. CDR3 nucleotide sequence: TGTGCCAGCAGTGGAGAGAACGAGCAGTACTTC.

The rearrangement uses TRBV10-3 and TRBJ2-2; 9 positions match TRBD1. The germline V gene has CDR1 ENHRY and CDR2 SYGVKD. V lost 2 bases to trimming and J lost 7 bases; unmatched junction nucleotides: 5. The length of the CDR3 is 15 residues. The chain's CDR3 is CAISENRDRDGELFF. Here the CDR3 DNA reads TGTGCCATCAGTGAGAACCGGGACAGGGACGGGGAGCTGTTTTTT.

This chain joins TRBV19 and TRBJ2-7; 11 bases match TRBD1. CDR1 LNHDA and CDR2 SQIVND come from the germline V gene (reference sequence). The CDR3 contains 16 residues. Unmatched junction bases numbered 14, after V lost 8 bases and J lost 5 bases. DNA of the CDR3: TGTGCCAGTTCCTGGACAGGGGGCGCGATAAGCCACGAGCAGTACTTC. Translating it yields CASSWTGGAISHEQYF.

This rearrangement joins TRBV29-1 to TRBJ2-7; 7 bases align to TRBD2. The V and J ends lost 6 bases and 0 bases, in that order; junction bases with no gene match: 8. The CDR3 length is 14 residues. CDR1 SQVTM and CDR2 ANQGSEA come from the germline V gene. The CDR3: CSVAPRGSSYEQYF. In nucleotides, the CDR3 is TGCAGCGTAGCCCCACGCGGGAGCTCCTACGAGCAGTACTTC.

The rearrangement joins TRBV2 to TRBJ2-1; 7 bases match TRBD1. From germline, CDR1 is SNHLY and CDR2 FYNNEI. V was clipped by 8 bases and J by 7 bases; unmatched bases: 8. The CDR3 totals 13 residues. CDR3 sequence: CASLGTAPNEQFF. The CDR3 region has the DNA TGTGCCAGCTTGGGGACAGCCCCTAATGAGCAGTTCTTC.

This rearrangement joins TRBV20-1 to TRBJ1-2; D is ambiguous. CDR3 length equals 15 residues. Germline V gene sequence: CDR1 DFQATT, CDR2 SNEGSKA (reference sequence). V dropped 0 bases and J dropped 4 bases, with 15 bases sitting between them. The CDR3 DNA sequence: TGCAGTGCTAGAGATATATACAGTGGCCGCTATGGCTACACCTTC. Encoded protein: CSARDIYSGRYGYTF.

This chain links TRBV10-2 with TRBJ2-2; 9 nucleotides line up with TRBD1. Per germline, CDR1 WSHSY and CDR2 SAAADI. The V and J ends lost 9 bases and 6 bases, in that order; junction bases with no gene match: 20. This CDR3 comprises 18 residues. CDR3 nucleotide sequence: TGCGCCAGTTGGCGATCGCGGATTGGGACAGGGAGAGCCGGGGAGCTGTTTTTT. It translates to CASWRSRIGTGRAGELFF.

This clonotype was recorded many times. The rearrangement joins TRBV7-4 to TRBJ2-5; D not certain. V gave up 8 bases and J gave up 7 bases, with 8 bases separating them. The germline CDR1 and CDR2 sequences are SGHVT and SQSDAQ. The CDR3 has 10 amino acids. Here the CDR3 DNA reads TGTGCCAGCCCAGCGTGGACCCAGTACTTC. It specifies CASPAWTQYF.